This paragraph covers one T cell receptor (beta chain) sequence. Its cognate antigen is unknown. The CDR3 spans 15 residues. V was pared by 3 bases and J by 2 bases, with 10 bases between. The germline V gene encodes CDR1 LNHDA and CDR2 SQIVND (reference sequence). This specimen belongs to a study of long-term antiretroviral therapy in people with HIV. Findings of the study overall: Dominating the repertoire at all time points were the clones that expanded before ART. Transplant-donor-level diversity was not reached after ART, though diversity increased. Collection of the blood, which took place between the mid-2000s and the late 2010s, possibly occurred under older ART regimens. Viral resistance, ART adherence and therapy changes all lacked available data.

Sequencing used immunoSEQ v3.0 at survey level. Method: immunoSEQ multiplex PCR; TCRdb's copy keeps in-frame clones and lacks some. The data contain tens of thousands of clones, under 90% of them singletons. This sequence originates from a man aged 40-50 years with HIV. The sequencing used unsorted PBMCs, collected 4.8 years after starting antiretroviral therapy. The V and J genes are TRBV19 and TRBJ2-2; a possible D gene is TRBD1 (5 bases). The CDR3 DNA follows: TGTGCCAGTAGTATGTCAGGGATAAACACCGGGGAGCTGTTTTTT. It is translated as CASSMSGINTGELFF. Full variable domain (remainder filled in from reference TRBV19 and TRBJ2-2): DGGITQSPKYLFRKEGQNVTLSCEQNLNHDAMYWYRQDPGQGLRLIYYSQIVNDFQKGDIAEGYSVSREKKESFPLTVTSAQKNPTAFYLCASSMSGINTGELFFGEGSRLTVL.